Listed below are T cell receptor beta chains from one sample, sequenced in a study of cytomegalovirus exposure and HLA in healthy donors. TCRdb's copy holds only in-frame clones and misses some; the assay was immunoSEQ multiplex PCR. The sample records 120,000 or so clones, about 80% being singletons. Sequences were obtained from PBMCs. These receptors were collected from a woman aged 45-59 years in good health and CMV-seropositive. Both conserved end residues are part of each CDR3. A D gene is named only where the DNA matches it firmly. Some rows have no size entry. The others give once, few or many, or a class for an expanded clone.

>-|TRBD2|TRBV10-3|TRBJ2-1
TGTGCCACCAGTGAGGGACTAGCGGGAACCGGGAATGAGCAGTTCTTC
CATSEGLAGTGNEQFF
>-|TRBD2|TRBV30|TRBJ2-1
TGTGCCTGGGCTACCGATAGCGGGGGCTACAATGAGCAGTTCTTC
CAWATDSGGYNEQFF
>-|TRBD1|TRBV9|TRBJ1-1
TGTGCCAGCAGCAAATCCGGGACAGGAGGTGAAGCTTTCTTT
CASSKSGTGGEAFF
>-|TRBD1|TRBV13|TRBJ2-7
TGTGCCAGCAGCTTAAACCGGGACAGGCCATCCTACGAGCAGTACTTC
CASSLNRDRPSYEQYF
>-|-|TRBV12-2|TRBJ1-6
TGTGCAAGTCGCTTATCTAGTTGTAATTCACCCCTCCACTTT
CASRLSSCNSPLHF
>-|TRBD2|TRBV4-2|TRBJ2-7
TGTGCCAGCAGCCAAGATCGACTAGCCCTGGCGTTC
CASSQDRLALAF
>-|-|TRBV7-9|TRBJ2-5
TGTGCCAGCAGCTTGCGGGGCGAAGAGACCCAGTACTTC
CASSLRGEETQYF
>-|TRBD1|TRBV5-4|TRBJ2-3
TGTGCCAGCAGCTTGGGCGGGACAGGTCGTACAGATACGCAGTATTTT
CASSLGGTGRTDTQYF
>-|TRBD2|TRBV6-4|TRBJ2-5
TGTGCCAGCAGTGACCAGCGGGGAGGGACCCAGTACTTC
CASSDQRGGTQYF
>-|-|TRBV30|TRBJ2-3
TGTGCCTGGAGTGCCAGGGTCTGGAGTACAGATACGCAGTATTTT
CAWSARVWSTDTQYF
>-|TRBD2|TRBV5-1|TRBJ2-7
TGCGCCAGCAGCCTGCGCGGGGGGCGCGGGATTGCGTCCGAGCAGTACTTC
CASSLRGGRGIASEQYF
>once|TRBD1|TRBV6-5|TRBJ1-2
TGTGCCAGCAGTTATCGACGACAGGGGCATGGCTACACCTTC
CASSYRRQGHGYTF
>-|TRBD1|TRBV6-1|TRBJ1-3
TGTGCCAGCAGCGAAGGGGGGGGGACAGGCCATTTTTTTTTC
CASSEGGGTGHFFF
>-|-|TRBV19|TRBJ1-2
TGTGCCGCGCGGTCCGGCGGCTATGGCTACACCTTC
CAARSGGYGYTF
>-|TRBD2|TRBV7-2|TRBJ2-3
TGTGCCAGCAGCCGAGCGGGGGTGCAAGATACGCAGTATTTT
CASSRAGVQDTQYF
>-|TRBD1|TRBV2|TRBJ1-1
TGTGCCAGCGACAGGGGGCAGGGCACTGAAGCTTTCTTT
CASDRGQGTEAFF
>-|-|TRBV5-6|TRBJ1-1
TGTGCCAGCAGCATCCAGGGGAACACTGAAGCTTTCTTT
CASSIQGNTEAFF
>-|-|TRBV4-3|TRBJ1-2
TGCGCCAGCAGCCAAGTGGGCCAGGACTATGGCTACACCTTC
CASSQVGQDYGYTF
>-|-|TRBV4-1|TRBJ2-7
TGCGCCAGCAGCCAAGATATTAGGCAGGGGAGAGGCGAGCAGTACTTC
CASSQDIRQGRGEQYF
>once|-|TRBV30|TRBJ1-2
TGTGCCTGGAGTGTATATTCGGGTAACTATGGCTACACCTTC
CAWSVYSGNYGYTF
>-|-|TRBV5-8|TRBJ2-3
TGTGCCAGCAGTTCAGACTCCCCTTATAGCACAGATACGCAGTATTTT
CASSSDSPYSTDTQYF
>few|-|TRBV6-7|TRBJ2-7
TGTGCCAGCAGTTGGCCGGCTGGAGCTCTCTACGAGCAGTACTTC
CASSWPAGALYEQYF
>once|-|TRBV5-6|TRBJ1-1
TGTGCCAGCAGCCTCACAGGGAAGAACACTGAAGCTTTCTTT
CASSLTGKNTEAFF
>-|-|TRBV5-1|TRBJ2-7
TGCGCCAGCAGCTTGGGGCAGCCGAACTACGAGCAGTACTTC
CASSLGQPNYEQYF